Each of the 11 T cell receptor beta chains below was sequenced from the same sample in a study of blood T cell repertoires in COVID-19. Measured with immunoSEQ multiplex PCR; TCRdb has only the in-frame clones, and not every one. The sample lists over 35,000 clones; about 85% were seen once. Sequenced input: peripheral blood. The receptors derive from a man in his sixties with active or convalescent COVID-19.

CDR3 in DNA: TGCGCCAGCAGCCAGGGACAGATCAACTATGGCTACACCTTC. This translates into CASSQGQINYGYTF. The V call is TRBV5-1, the J call TRBJ1-2; 7 bases match TRBD1. Germline V gene sequence: CDR1 SGHRS, CDR2 YFSETQ. V trimming: 4 bases; J trimming: 2 bases; junction bases outside the gene matches: 5. The CDR3 consists of 14 residues.

The gene calls are TRBV15 and TRBJ2-1; D is unclear. The CDR3 has 18 residues. CDR1 LNHNV and CDR2 YYDKDF come from the germline V gene (reference sequence). Trimming cost V 4 bases and J 5 bases, with 24 bases left between them. CDR3 sequence reads: CATSIKTARLLKNNEQFF. In DNA form, the CDR3 reads TGTGCCACCAGCATAAAGACTGCGAGGCTGCTGAAAAACAATGAGCAGTTCTTC. Complete variable domain (other parts from reference TRBV15 and TRBJ2-1): DAMVIQNPRYQVTQFGKPVTLSCSQTLNHNVMYWYQQKSSQAPKLLFHYYDKDFNNEADTPDNFQSRRPNTSFCFLDIRSPGLGDTAMYLCATSIKTARLLKNNEQFFGPGTRLTVL.

CDR3: CATSRDGGPGANYGYTF. Written as DNA, the CDR3 is TGTGCCACCAGCAGAGATGGCGGGCCAGGGGCCAACTATGGCTACACCTTC. The rearrangement joins TRBV15 to TRBJ1-2, with D possibly being TRBD1 (6 bases). Between the trimmed V and J ends, which lost 0 bases and 2 bases, there was a span of 16 bases. The CDR3 is 17 amino acids. Germline CDR1 LNHNV, CDR2 YYDKDF (reference sequence).

This chain links TRBV9 with TRBJ2-1, with 8 bases lining up with TRBD1. Germline CDR1 is SGDLS and CDR2 is YYNGEE. Trimming removed 2 bases from V and 8 bases from J; junction bases left unmatched: 9. The CDR3 runs to 15 residues. CDR3 residues: CASSVRQGIEDEQFF. The CDR3 DNA sequence: TGTGCCAGCAGCGTCAGACAGGGGATTGAAGATGAGCAGTTCTTC. The full variable domain, its missing parts supplied by reference TRBV9 and TRBJ2-1, is DSGVTQTPKHLITATGQRVTLRCSPRSGDLSVYWYQQSLDQGLQFLIQYYNGEERAKGNILERFSAQQFPDLHSELNLSSLELGDSALYFCASSVRQGIEDEQFFGPGTRLTVL.

This chain joins TRBV5-1 and TRBJ2-1, with D possibly matching TRBD2 (6 bases). Germline V gives CDR1 SGHRS, CDR2 YFSETQ. V dropped 0 bases and J dropped 5 bases, with 12 bases sitting between them. The CDR3 loop spans 15 amino acids. The CDR3 sequence: CASSLGGLPHNEQFF. CDR3 DNA sequence: TGCGCCAGCAGCTTGGGCGGACTACCACACAATGAGCAGTTCTTC.

The CDR3 DNA sequence: TGTGCCAGCAGTCGAATCACTAGGGCTGGGGCCAACGTCCTGACTTTC. This codes for CASSRITRAGANVLTF. The chain combines TRBV6-6 with TRBJ2-6, with TRBD2 as a possible D gene (5 bases). CDR1 is MNHNY and CDR2 is SVGAGI in the germline V gene (reference sequence). The V end was cut by 5 bases, the J end by 2 bases, with 13 bases between. CDR3 length: 16 residues.

The V gene is TRBV30, the J gene TRBJ2-1, with 9 bases identical to TRBD1. CDR1 is GTSNPN, CDR2 SVGIG, per germline (reference sequence). The V and J ends lost 3 bases and 8 bases, in that order; junction bases with no gene match: 11. The CDR3 is made up of 15 amino acids. CDR3 sequence (DNA): TGTGCCTGGAGGTCTCGGGACAGGGCTTGGGATGAGCAGTTCTTC. As protein: CAWRSRDRAWDEQFF.

The chain joins TRBV12-5 to TRBJ2-3; a possible D gene is TRBD1 (6 bases). V was clipped by 7 bases and J by 0 bases, with 11 bases between them. This CDR3 has 14 residues. Germline V lookup: CDR1 LGHNT, CDR2 FRNRAP. The CDR3: CASASTGSTDTQYF. CDR3 DNA sequence: TGTGCTAGTGCCTCGACAGGTAGCACAGATACGCAGTATTTT.

The chain combines TRBV5-6 with TRBJ2-1; D not certain. Germline V gene sequence: CDR1 SGHDT, CDR2 YYEEEE. Trimming removed 6 bases from V and 5 bases from J, with 12 bases in between. The CDR3 has 13 residues. In DNA, the CDR3 is TGTGCCAGCATAGTTACGATTCACAATGAGCAGTTCTTC. Its translation: CASIVTIHNEQFF.

The chain couples TRBV5-4 to TRBJ2-5, with D possibly TRBD1 on 6 matching bases. CDR1 and CDR2 (germline): SGHNT, YYREEE (reference sequence). Trimming took 2 bases from V and 1 from J, leaving 9 bases between them. There are 14 residues in the CDR3. The CDR3 nucleotides read TGTGCCAGCAGCTTACGGGACATCCAAGAGACCCAGTACTTC. It codes for CASSLRDIQETQYF. Full variable domain (rest looked up from reference TRBV5-4 and TRBJ2-5): ETGVTQSPTHLIKTRGQQVTLRCSSQSGHNTVSWYQQALGQGPQFIFQYYREEENGRGNFPPRFSGLQFPNYSSELNVNALELDDSALYLCASSLRDIQETQYFGPGTRLLVL.

This clone showed up just once. The J gene is TRBJ2-7, the V gene TRBV5-1; possibly TRBD2 for D (5 bases). Trimming removed 1 base at V and 6 bases at J, with 11 bases between. Germline values: CDR1 SGHRS, CDR2 YFSETQ. This CDR3 region has 13 residues. The CDR3 DNA follows: TGCGCCAGCAGCTTGATCGGGGTCGGCGAGCAGTACGTC. It encodes CASSLIGVGEQYV.